What follows are 12 T cell receptor beta chains derived from one specimen sequenced in a study of chemoradiotherapy in HPV16-positive cancers. Only in-frame clones appear in the TCRdb table, and some are missing; sequencing was by immunoSEQ multiplex PCR. The sample lists around 24,000 clones, roughly nine tenths seen once, with 4.5% in the top ten. The source was blood, collected from a patient who underwent chemoradiotherapy. The receptors come from a human donor with HPV-associated anogenital cancer.

V and J are TRBV7-9 and TRBJ2-7; tentatively, D is TRBD1 (5 bases). CDR3 length equals 15 residues. Germline V gene lookup returns CDR1 SEHNR and CDR2 FQNEAQ (reference sequence). V dropped 5 bases and J dropped 0 bases, with 14 bases sitting between them. CDR3 bases: TGTGCCAGCAGCCCCACAGGATACGACTCCTACGAGCAGTACTTC. This gives the protein CASSPTGYDSYEQYF.

This clone was detected once. The rearrangement links TRBV5-1 to TRBJ2-5; D is undetermined. CDR1 and CDR2 (germline): SGHRS, YFSETQ. V lost 4 bases and J 2 bases, leaving 9 bases between the germline ends. The CDR3 contains 13 residues. The CDR3 region is CASSLGIQETQYF. The CDR3 nucleotides are TGCGCCAGCAGCCTAGGCATTCAAGAGACCCAGTACTTC. Together with reference TRBV5-1 and TRBJ2-5, the CDR3 gives the full variable domain: KAGVTQTPRYLIKTRGQQVTLSCSPISGHRSVSWYQQTPGQGLQFLFEYFSETQRNKGNFPGRFSGRQFSNSRSEMNVSTLELGDSALYLCASSLGIQETQYFGPGTRLLVL.

The chain is built from TRBV4-1 and TRBJ1-2; a possible D gene is TRBD1 (5 bases). Germline V gene lookup returns CDR1 MGHRA and CDR2 YSYEKL. The CDR3 is made up of 18 amino acids. V dropped 4 bases and J dropped 8 bases, with 29 bases sitting between them. Here the CDR3 reads CASSRGTSTPRILDGYTF. CDR3 bases: TGCGCCAGCAGCCGAGGGACCTCGACGCCCCGAATCTTAGACGGCTACACCTTC.

The chain couples TRBV28 to TRBJ2-2; D unclear. Deletions cut 6 bases from V and 4 bases from J, with 6 bases between. Germline assignment: CDR1 MDHEN and CDR2 SYDVKM. The CDR3 consists of 12 residues. This chain's CDR3 is CASSSSTGELFF. The CDR3 nucleotides are TGTGCCAGCAGCTCTAGCACCGGGGAGCTGTTTTTT.

The genes are TRBV19 and TRBJ2-1; D assignment may be TRBD1 or TRBD2 (5 bases each). V was clipped by 8 bases and J by 4 bases, with 18 bases between them. CDR1 and CDR2 from the germline V gene are LNHDA and SQIVND (reference sequence). The CDR3 sequence is 15 residues long. CDR3 DNA: TGTGCCAGTGCCCGTTATGGGACGGATTACAATGAGCAGTTCTTC. As protein: CASARYGTDYNEQFF. The whole variable domain, filled in from reference TRBV19 and TRBJ2-1, reads DGGITQSPKYLFRKEGQNVTLSCEQNLNHDAMYWYRQDPGQGLRLIYYSQIVNDFQKGDIAEGYSVSREKKESFPLTVTSAQKNPTAFYLCASARYGTDYNEQFFGPGTRLTVL.

This sequence joins TRBV12-1 and TRBJ2-3; the D call of TRBD2 is as the table states it, not checked on the DNA. TRBV12-1 counts as a pseudogene. The CDR3 runs 16 residues. CDR3 protein: CASRPPDLAGVDTQYF. The CDR3 DNA reads TGTGCCAGCAGACCCCCAGATTTAGCGGGAGTGGATACGCAGTATTTT.

The rearrangement uses TRBV5-5 and TRBJ2-5; D not certain. The ends were cut back, 2 bases at V and 1 base at J, with 6 bases in the middle. The CDR3 spans 13 residues. The germline gives CDR1 SGHKS, CDR2 YYEKEE (reference sequence). The CDR3 DNA follows: TGTGCCAGCAGCTTCGGCAGCCAAGAGACCCAGTACTTC. Its translation is CASSFGSQETQYF.

The V and J genes are TRBV13 and TRBJ1-3; D unresolved. Looked up from germline, CDR1 is PRHDT and CDR2 is FYEKMQ (reference sequence). V was cut by 0 bases and J by 0 bases, with 6 bases left in between. The CDR3 spans 15 residues. The CDR3 sequence is CASSLGPSSGNTIYF. CDR3 nucleotides: TGTGCCAGCAGCTTAGGACCCTCCTCTGGAAACACCATATATTTT.

This clone was counted a few times. The chain combines TRBV7-2 with TRBJ2-3; 11 nucleotides align to TRBD2. The germline V gene has CDR1 SGHTA and CDR2 FQGNSA. V lost 3 bases and J lost 3; bases outside the gene matches: 5. CDR3 length: 16 amino acids. DNA of the CDR3: TGTGCCAGCAGCTTCACTAGCGGGAGTCTGACAGATACGCAGTATTTT. Translating gives CASSFTSGSLTDTQYF.

V usage is TRBV6-1 and J usage is TRBJ2-1; TRBD2 aligns across 8 bases. Germline loops: CDR1 MNHNS, CDR2 SASEGT. With V trimmed by 2 bases and J by 3 bases, 3 bases remained unmatched. This CDR3 comprises 15 residues. This CDR3 reads CASSESLAGYNEQFF. The CDR3 bases are TGTGCCAGCAGTGAAAGTCTAGCGGGCTACAATGAGCAGTTCTTC.

V gene TRBV2 combines with J gene TRBJ2-7; TRBD2 might be the D (5 bases). CDR3 length: 16 amino acids. CDR1 is SNHLY, CDR2 FYNNEI, per germline. The germline V and J ends were trimmed by 0 bases and 3 bases, with 15 bases remaining between them. For the CDR3, the DNA is TGTGCCAGCAGTGAAGCATTGAGTATAGGGAGCTACGAGCAGTACTTC. Protein: CASSEALSIGSYEQYF. Full variable domain (missing parts from reference TRBV2 and TRBJ2-7): EPEVTQTPSHQVTQMGQEVILRCVPISNHLYFYWYRQILGQKVEFLVSFYNNEISEKSEIFDDQFSVERPDGSNFTLKIRSTKLEDSAMYFCASSEALSIGSYEQYFGPGTRLTVT.

The J gene is TRBJ2-5, the V gene TRBV18, with TRBD1 as a possible D gene (5 bases). TRBJ2-7 matches the DNA end more closely, so the J call is doubtful. CDR1 and CDR2 (germline): KGHSH, LQKENI. CDR3 size: 13 residues. The CDR3 nucleotides are TGTGCCAGCTCACCAGGGGCAGGGTACGAGCAGTACTTC. Its protein is CASSPGAGYEQYF.